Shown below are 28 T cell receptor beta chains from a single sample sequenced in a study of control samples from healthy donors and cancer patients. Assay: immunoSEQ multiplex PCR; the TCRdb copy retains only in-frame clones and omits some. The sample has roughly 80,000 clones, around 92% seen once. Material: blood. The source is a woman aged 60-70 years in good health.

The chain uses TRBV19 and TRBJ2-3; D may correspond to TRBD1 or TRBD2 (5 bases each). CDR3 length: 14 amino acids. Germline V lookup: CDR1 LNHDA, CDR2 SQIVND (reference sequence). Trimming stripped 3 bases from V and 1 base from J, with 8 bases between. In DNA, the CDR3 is TGTGCCAGTAGTATGTTGGGGGGCACAGATACGCAGTATTTT. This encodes CASSMLGGTDTQYF.

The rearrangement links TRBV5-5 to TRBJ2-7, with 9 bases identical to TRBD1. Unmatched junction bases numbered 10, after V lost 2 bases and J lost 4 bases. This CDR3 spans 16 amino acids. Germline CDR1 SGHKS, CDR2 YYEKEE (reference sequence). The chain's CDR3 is CASSFSPGQGSYEQYF. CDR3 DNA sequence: TGTGCCAGCAGCTTTTCACCGGGACAGGGTTCTTACGAGCAGTACTTC.

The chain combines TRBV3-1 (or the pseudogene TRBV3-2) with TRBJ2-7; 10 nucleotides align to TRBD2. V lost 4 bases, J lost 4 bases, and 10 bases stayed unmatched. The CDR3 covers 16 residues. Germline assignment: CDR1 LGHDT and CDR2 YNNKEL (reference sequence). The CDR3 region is CASSRGLAIVTYEQYF. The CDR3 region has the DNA TGTGCCAGCAGCCGGGGACTAGCGATCGTAACATACGAGCAGTACTTC.

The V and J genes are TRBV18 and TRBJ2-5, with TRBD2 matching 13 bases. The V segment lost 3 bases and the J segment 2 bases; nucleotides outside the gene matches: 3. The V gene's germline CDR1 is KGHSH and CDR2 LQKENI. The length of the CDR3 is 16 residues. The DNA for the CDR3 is TGTGCCAGCTCACCTCGGGGACTAGCGGGGCAAGAGACCCAGTACTTC. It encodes CASSPRGLAGQETQYF.

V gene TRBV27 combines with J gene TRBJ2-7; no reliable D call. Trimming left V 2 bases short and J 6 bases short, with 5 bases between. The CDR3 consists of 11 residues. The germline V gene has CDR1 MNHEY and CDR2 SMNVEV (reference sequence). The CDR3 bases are TGTGCCAGCAGTTTAAGGAGCGAGCAGTACTTC. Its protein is CASSLRSEQYF.

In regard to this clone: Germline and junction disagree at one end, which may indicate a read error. The CDR3 here is CASSLDLSPGSKQFF. CDR3 DNA: TGTGCTAGCAGCTTAGATCTTTCCCCTGGGTCCAAGCAGTTCTTC. The V gene is TRBV7-7, the J gene TRBJ2-1; no firm D call. The CDR3 covers 15 residues. Germline CDR1 is SSHAT and CDR2 is FNYEAQ (reference sequence).

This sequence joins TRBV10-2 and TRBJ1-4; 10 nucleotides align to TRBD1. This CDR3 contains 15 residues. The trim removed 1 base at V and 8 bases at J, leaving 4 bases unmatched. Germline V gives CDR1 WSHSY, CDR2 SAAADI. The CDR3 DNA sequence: TGCGCCAGCAGTGAGTTGGGACAGGGGCAGGAAAAACTGTTTTTT. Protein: CASSELGQGQEKLFF.

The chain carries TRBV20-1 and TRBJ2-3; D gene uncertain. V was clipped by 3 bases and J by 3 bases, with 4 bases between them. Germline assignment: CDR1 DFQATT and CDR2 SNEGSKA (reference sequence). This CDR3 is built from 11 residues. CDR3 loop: CSARHTDTQYF. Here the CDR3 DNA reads TGCAGTGCTAGGCATACAGATACGCAGTATTTT.

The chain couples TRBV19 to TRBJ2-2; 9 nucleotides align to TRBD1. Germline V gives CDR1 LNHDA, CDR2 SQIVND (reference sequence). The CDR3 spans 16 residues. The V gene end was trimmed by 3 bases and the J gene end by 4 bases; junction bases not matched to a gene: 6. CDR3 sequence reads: CASSIQQGAGTGELFF. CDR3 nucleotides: TGTGCCAGTAGTATCCAACAGGGGGCAGGCACCGGGGAGCTGTTTTTT.

Written as DNA, the CDR3 is TGTGCCAGCAGTTCAATACCCTCCGATAATCAGCCCCAGCATTTT. This translates into CASSSIPSDNQPQHF. This chain connects TRBV28 to TRBJ1-5; D gene uncertain. V was shortened by 4 bases and J by 4 bases, with 14 bases between the two germline ends. This CDR3 has 15 amino acids. CDR1 MDHEN and CDR2 SYDVKM come from the germline V gene.

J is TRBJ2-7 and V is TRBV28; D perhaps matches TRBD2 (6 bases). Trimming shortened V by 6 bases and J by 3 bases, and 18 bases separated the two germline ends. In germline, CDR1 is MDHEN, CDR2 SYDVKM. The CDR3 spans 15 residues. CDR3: CASSFSGRLYYEQYF. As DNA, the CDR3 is TGTGCCAGCAGCTTTAGCGGACGACTTTACTACGAGCAGTACTTC.

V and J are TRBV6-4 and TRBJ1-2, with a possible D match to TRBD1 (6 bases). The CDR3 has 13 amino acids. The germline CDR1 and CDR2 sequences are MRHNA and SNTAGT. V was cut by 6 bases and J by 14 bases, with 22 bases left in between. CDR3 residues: CASSEGSGGAKTF. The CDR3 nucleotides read TGTGCCAGCAGCGAAGGATCGGGGGGCGCGAAAACCTTC.

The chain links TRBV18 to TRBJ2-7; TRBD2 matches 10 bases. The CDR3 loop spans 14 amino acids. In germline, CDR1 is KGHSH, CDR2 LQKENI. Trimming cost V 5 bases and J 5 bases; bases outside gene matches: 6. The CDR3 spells CASSRLAGVDEQYF. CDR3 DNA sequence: TGTGCCAGCTCAAGGCTAGCGGGAGTGGACGAGCAGTACTTC.

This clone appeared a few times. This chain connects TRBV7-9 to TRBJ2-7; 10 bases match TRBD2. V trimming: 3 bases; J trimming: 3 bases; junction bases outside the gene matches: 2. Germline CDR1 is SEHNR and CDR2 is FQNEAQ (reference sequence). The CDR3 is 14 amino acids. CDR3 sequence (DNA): TGTGCCAGCAGCTTCTCTAGCGGGAGCTACGAGCAGTACTTC. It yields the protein CASSFSSGSYEQYF.

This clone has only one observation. The CDR3, as DNA: TGTGCCAGCAGTTTAAGAGGGGGCGAGGGCTATGGCTACACCTTC. Amino acid sequence: CASSLRGGEGYGYTF. The chain couples TRBV27 to TRBJ1-2; 7 nucleotides agree with TRBD1. The V segment lost 2 bases and the J segment 4 bases; nucleotides outside the gene matches: 7. The germline V gene encodes CDR1 MNHEY and CDR2 SMNVEV (reference sequence). CDR3 length equals 15 residues.

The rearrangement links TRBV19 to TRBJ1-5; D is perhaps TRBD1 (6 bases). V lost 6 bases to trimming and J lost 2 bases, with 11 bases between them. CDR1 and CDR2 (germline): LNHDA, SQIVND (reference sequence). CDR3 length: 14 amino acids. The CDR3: CASRAGVGNQPQHF. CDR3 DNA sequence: TGTGCCAGTAGGGCAGGGGTCGGCAATCAGCCCCAGCATTTT. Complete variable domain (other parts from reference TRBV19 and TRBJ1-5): DGGITQSPKYLFRKEGQNVTLSCEQNLNHDAMYWYRQDPGQGLRLIYYSQIVNDFQKGDIAEGYSVSREKKESFPLTVTSAQKNPTAFYLCASRAGVGNQPQHFGDGTRLSIL.

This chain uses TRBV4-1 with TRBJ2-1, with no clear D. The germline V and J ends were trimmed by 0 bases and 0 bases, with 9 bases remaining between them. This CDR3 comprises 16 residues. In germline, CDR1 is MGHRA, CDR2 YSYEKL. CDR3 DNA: TGCGCCAGCAGCCAAGAGGGCAGAAGCTCCTACAATGAGCAGTTCTTC. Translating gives CASSQEGRSSYNEQFF.

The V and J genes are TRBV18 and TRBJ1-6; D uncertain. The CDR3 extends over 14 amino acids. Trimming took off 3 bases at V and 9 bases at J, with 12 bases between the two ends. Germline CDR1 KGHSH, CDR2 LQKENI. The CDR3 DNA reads TGTGCCAGCTCACCGGGCCTAATCTCTTCACCCCTCCACTTT. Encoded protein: CASSPGLISSPLHF. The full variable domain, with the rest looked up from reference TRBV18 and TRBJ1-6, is NAGVMQNPRHLVRRRGQEARLRCSPMKGHSHVYWYRQLPEEGLKFMVYLQKENIIDESGMPKERFSAEFPKEGPSILRIQQVVRGDSAAYFCASSPGLISSPLHFGNGTRLTVT.

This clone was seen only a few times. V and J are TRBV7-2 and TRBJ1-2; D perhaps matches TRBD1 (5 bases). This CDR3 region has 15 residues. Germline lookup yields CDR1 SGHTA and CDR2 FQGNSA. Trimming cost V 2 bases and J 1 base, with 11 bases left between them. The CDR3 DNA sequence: TGTGCCAGCAGCTTAATTTCAGGGCTTAACTATGGCTACACCTTC. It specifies CASSLISGLNYGYTF.

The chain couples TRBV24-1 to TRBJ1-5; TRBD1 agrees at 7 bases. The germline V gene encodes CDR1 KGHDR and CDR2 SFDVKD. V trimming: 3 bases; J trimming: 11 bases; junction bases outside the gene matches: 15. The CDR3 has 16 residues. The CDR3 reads CATSDEGAGPLGAQHF. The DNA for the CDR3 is TGTGCCACCAGTGATGAGGGGGCAGGACCACTCGGGGCCCAGCATTTT.

The CDR3 region has the DNA TGTGCCAGCAGTCCGGGACAGGGAGGGGAAAAACTGTTTTTT. This sequence encodes CASSPGQGGEKLFF. V is TRBV6-5 and J is TRBJ1-4; 9 bases line up with TRBD1. Germline V CDR1 and CDR2: MNHEY, SVGAGI. V lost 5 bases and J lost 8; bases outside the gene matches: 6. The CDR3 is 14 residues long.

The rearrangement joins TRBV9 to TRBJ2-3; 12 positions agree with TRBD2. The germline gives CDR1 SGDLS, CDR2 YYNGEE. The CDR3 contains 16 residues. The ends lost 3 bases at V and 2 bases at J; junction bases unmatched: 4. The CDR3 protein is CASSDGLAGITDTQYF. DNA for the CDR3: TGTGCCAGCAGCGACGGACTAGCGGGGATCACAGATACGCAGTATTTT.

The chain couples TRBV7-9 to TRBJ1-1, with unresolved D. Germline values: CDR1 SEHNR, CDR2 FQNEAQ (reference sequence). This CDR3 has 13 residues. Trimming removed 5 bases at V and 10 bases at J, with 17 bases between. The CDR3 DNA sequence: TGTGCCAGCAGCCTCTATCGGGAGGCTGGAGCTTTCTTT. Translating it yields CASSLYREAGAFF.

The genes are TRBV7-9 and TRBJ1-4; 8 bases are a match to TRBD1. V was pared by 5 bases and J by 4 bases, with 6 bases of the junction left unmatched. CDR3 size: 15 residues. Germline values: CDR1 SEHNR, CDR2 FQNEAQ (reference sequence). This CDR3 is CASSPGTGVNEKLFF. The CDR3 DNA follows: TGTGCCAGCAGCCCAGGGACAGGAGTTAATGAAAAACTGTTTTTT.

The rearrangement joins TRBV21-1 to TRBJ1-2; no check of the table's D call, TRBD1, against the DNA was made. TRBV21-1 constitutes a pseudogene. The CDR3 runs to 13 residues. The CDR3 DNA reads TGTGCCAGCAGTGACAGGGGGAGAGGGGGCTACACCTTC. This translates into CASSDRGRGGYTF.

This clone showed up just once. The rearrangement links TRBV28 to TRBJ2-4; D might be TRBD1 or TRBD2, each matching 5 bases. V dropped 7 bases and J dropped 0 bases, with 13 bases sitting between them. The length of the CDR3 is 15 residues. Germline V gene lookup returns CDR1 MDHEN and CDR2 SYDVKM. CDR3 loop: CASTHRDLAKNIQYF. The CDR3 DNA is TGTGCCAGCACCCACCGGGACCTAGCCAAAAACATTCAGTACTTC. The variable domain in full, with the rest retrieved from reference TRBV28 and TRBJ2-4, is DVKVTQSSRYLVKRTGEKVFLECVQDMDHENMFWYRQDPGLGLRLIYFSYDVKMKEKGDIPEGYSVSREKKERFSLILESASTNQTSMYLCASTHRDLAKNIQYFGAGTRLSVL.

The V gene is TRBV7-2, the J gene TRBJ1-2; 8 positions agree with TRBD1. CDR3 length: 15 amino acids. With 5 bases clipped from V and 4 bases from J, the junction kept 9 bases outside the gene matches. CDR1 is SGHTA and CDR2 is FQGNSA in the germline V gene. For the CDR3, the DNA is TGTGCCAGCAGCCCAACCCCCACAGGGGGCTATGGCTACACCTTC. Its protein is CASSPTPTGGYGYTF.

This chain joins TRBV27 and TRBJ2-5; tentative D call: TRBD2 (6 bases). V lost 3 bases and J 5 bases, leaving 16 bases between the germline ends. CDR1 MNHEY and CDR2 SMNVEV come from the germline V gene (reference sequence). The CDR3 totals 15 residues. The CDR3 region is CASSFPRGWGETQYF. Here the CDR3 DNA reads TGTGCCAGCAGTTTCCCACGGGGGTGGGGTGAGACCCAGTACTTC.